Listed below are T cell receptor beta chains from one sample, sequenced in a study of T cell repertoires in cytomegalovirus infection. TCRdb analysed the reads with MiXCR anew, one entry per CDR3 protein. The sample lists approximately 170,000 distinct CDR3 sequences, over 15% occurring once. The sequenced sample was CD8+ T cells from PBMCs. Receptor source: a human donor in good health (CMV status not recorded). Some clones in this sample may be carry-over from other donors' samples. CDR3s include the opening cysteine and the closing phenylalanine or tryptophan. Each record gives: CDR3 protein, CDR3 DNA, V gene, clone size, D gene, J gene. D genes are given only for firm matches. Some rows have no size entry. The others give once, few or many, or a class for an expanded clone.

CDR3: CASSWPGDQETQYF
DNA: TGTGCCAGCAGTTGGCCGGGGGACCAAGAGACCCAGTACTTC
V: TRBV2
size: few
D: .
J: TRBJ2-5

CDR3: CASSTSSGNTIYF
DNA: TGTGCCAGCAGCACCAGCTCTGGAAACACCATATATTTT
V: TRBV6-2/TRBV6-3
size: .
D: .
J: TRBJ1-3

CDR3: CASRGYMNTEAFF
DNA: TGTGCCAGCAGGGGCTATATGAACACTGAAGCTTTCTTT
V: TRBV28
size: few
D: .
J: TRBJ1-1

CDR3: CASKDANYGYTF
DNA: TGTGCCAGTAAGGACGCTAACTATGGCTACACCTTC
V: TRBV19
size: few
D: .
J: TRBJ1-2

CDR3: CASRAGQKQYF
DNA: TGTGCCAGCAGAGCGGGCCAGAAGCAGTACTTC
V: TRBV28
size: .
D: .
J: TRBJ2-7

CDR3: CSASQQGSQAPYEQYF
DNA: TGCAGTGCTAGTCAACAGGGGTCACAGGCTCCCTACGAGCAGTACTTC
V: TRBV20-1
size: once
D: TRBD1
J: TRBJ2-7

CDR3: CASSESTGPNTEAFF
DNA: TGCGCCAGCAGTGAGTCAACAGGACCGAACACTGAAGCTTTCTTT
V: TRBV10-1
size: .
D: .
J: TRBJ1-1

CDR3: CASSYSGVGQPQHF
DNA: TGTGCCAGCAGTTACTCCGGGGTGGGGCAGCCCCAGCATTTT
V: TRBV6-5
size: .
D: .
J: TRBJ1-5

CDR3: CASGQTYTEAFF
DNA: TGTGCCAGCGGACAGACCTACACTGAAGCTTTCTTT
V: TRBV7-9
size: .
D: .
J: TRBJ1-1

CDR3: CASTLAGGYNEQFF
DNA: TGTGCCAGTACTCTAGCGGGGGGTTACAATGAGCAGTTCTTC
V: TRBV6-2/TRBV6-3
size: few
D: TRBD2
J: TRBJ2-1

CDR3: CASSWGLTTEAFF
DNA: TGTGCCAGCAGCTGGGGACTGACCACTGAAGCTTTCTTT
V: TRBV7-3
size: .
D: .
J: TRBJ1-1

CDR3: CASSIAVSSAGYTF
DNA: TGTGCCAGTAGTATCGCCGTATCCTCGGCTGGCTACACCTTC
V: TRBV19
size: few
D: .
J: TRBJ1-2

CDR3: CASSLGGTHEAFF
DNA: TGTGCCAGCAGCCTCGGGGGAACGCACGAAGCTTTCTTT
V: TRBV7-2
size: .
D: .
J: TRBJ1-1

CDR3: CSALFGLPAPDTQYF
DNA: TGCAGTGCACTTTTCGGGCTTCCCGCCCCAGATACGCAGTATTTT
V: TRBV20-1
size: .
D: .
J: TRBJ2-3

CDR3: CASSPLKGPYGYTF
DNA: TGTGCCAGCAGCCCCCTAAAGGGCCCCTATGGCTACACCTTC
V: TRBV7-8
size: .
D: .
J: TRBJ1-2

CDR3: CASSVDFTDYTDTQYF
DNA: TGTGCCAGCAGCGTAGACTTCACGGACTACACAGATACGCAGTATTTT
V: TRBV9
size: .
D: .
J: TRBJ2-3

CDR3: CASSLVGTGGFGTEAFF
DNA: TGTGCCAGCAGCTTAGTAGGGACAGGGGGCTTCGGCACTGAAGCTTTCTTT
V: TRBV7-9
size: .
D: TRBD1
J: TRBJ1-1

CDR3: CASRKLAGSNTEAFF
DNA: TGTGCCAGCCGTAAGCTTGCAGGGTCTAACACTGAAGCTTTCTTT
V: TRBV7-2
size: few
D: .
J: TRBJ1-1

CDR3: CASSYQGFNNEQFF
DNA: TGTGCCAGTAGTTATCAGGGTTTCAACAATGAGCAGTTCTTC
V: TRBV19
size: .
D: .
J: TRBJ2-1

CDR3: CASSTAGQRATDTQYF
DNA: TGTGCCAGTAGTACGGCGGGACAGAGAGCCACAGATACGCAGTATTTT
V: TRBV19
size: .
D: .
J: TRBJ2-3

CDR3: CASSARGSTSYNKQFF
DNA: TGTGCCAGCAGCGCCCGCGGGAGTACCTCCTACAATAAGCAGTTCTTC
V: TRBV6-1
size: .
D: TRBD2
J: TRBJ2-1

CDR3: CASSLTSWVEVEQFF
DNA: TGTGCCAGCAGCTTAACTAGCTGGGTGGAGGTGGAGCAGTTCTTC
V: TRBV7-6
size: .
D: .
J: TRBJ2-1

CDR3: CASKENRKNIQYF
DNA: TGTGCCAGCAAGGAGAATCGCAAAAACATTCAGTACTTC
V: TRBV6-2/TRBV6-3
size: few
D: .
J: TRBJ2-4

CDR3: CASSQDPPRPQETQYF
DNA: TGTGCCAGCAGCCAAGATCCCCCCCGGCCGCAAGAGACCCAGTACTTC
V: TRBV14
size: few
D: .
J: TRBJ2-5

CDR3: CASSAPTRGLVYNEQFF
DNA: TGTGCCAGCAGTGCTCCGACGAGAGGTTTAGTCTACAATGAGCAGTTCTTC
V: TRBV12-3/TRBV12-4
size: few
D: .
J: TRBJ2-1

CDR3: CASSDSGGGYNEQFF
DNA: TGTGCCAGCAGTGACTCGGGGGGTGGCTACAATGAGCAGTTCTTC
V: TRBV6-4
size: .
D: .
J: TRBJ2-1

CDR3: CASSEGGPGELFF
DNA: TGTGCCAGCAGTGAAGGCGGGCCCGGGGAGCTGTTTTTT
V: TRBV6-4
size: few
D: .
J: TRBJ2-2

CDR3: CASSVGQSTNTEAFF
DNA: TGTGCCAGCAGCGTGGGACAGAGCACGAACACTGAAGCTTTCTTT
V: TRBV9
size: .
D: TRBD1
J: TRBJ1-1

CDR3: CSVEFGGAGGTEAFF
DNA: TGCAGCGTTGAATTCGGAGGGGCGGGGGGCACTGAAGCTTTCTTT
V: TRBV29-1
size: .
D: .
J: TRBJ1-1

CDR3: CASSWDSPGGEQFF
DNA: TGTGCCAGCAGCTGGGACTCCCCAGGGGGTGAGCAGTTCTTC
V: TRBV28
size: few
D: .
J: TRBJ2-1

CDR3: CASSLNRESPVGLYEQYF
DNA: TGTGCCAGCAGCTTAAATCGGGAGTCCCCAGTAGGCTTATACGAGCAGTACTTC
V: TRBV7-2
size: many
D: .
J: TRBJ2-7

CDR3: CASSLGALIYEQYF
DNA: TGTGCCAGCAGCTTAGGGGCCCTGATCTACGAGCAGTACTTC
V: TRBV11-2
size: few
D: .
J: TRBJ2-7

CDR3: CASSYRGLAGHYEQYF
DNA: TGTGCCAGCAGTTACAGGGGACTAGCGGGACACTACGAGCAGTACTTC
V: TRBV6-2/TRBV6-3
size: .
D: TRBD2
J: TRBJ2-7

CDR3: CASSLEVHLRGQETQYF
DNA: TGTGCCAGCAGCTTAGAGGTACACCTGAGAGGGCAAGAGACCCAGTACTTC
V: TRBV7-9
size: .
D: .
J: TRBJ2-5

CDR3: CASSLGDGNIQYF
DNA: TGTGCCAGCAGCTTGGGTGACGGAAACATTCAGTACTTC
V: TRBV5-6
size: .
D: .
J: TRBJ2-4

CDR3: CASSSEVAQNTGELFF
DNA: TGTGCCAGCAGCTCGGAGGTGGCGCAGAACACCGGGGAGCTGTTTTTT
V: TRBV11-1
size: .
D: .
J: TRBJ2-2

CDR3: CASSLGQAHLSGNTIYF
DNA: TGTGCCAGCAGCCTTGGACAAGCCCACCTCTCTGGAAACACCATATATTTT
V: TRBV7-8
size: many
D: .
J: TRBJ1-3

CDR3: CATWDVSTDTQYF
DNA: TGTGCCACCTGGGACGTTAGCACAGATACGCAGTATTTT
V: TRBV25-1
size: .
D: .
J: TRBJ2-3

CDR3: CASRPGLNTEAFF
DNA: TGTGCCAGTAGACCGGGTTTGAACACTGAAGCTTTCTTT
V: TRBV19
size: .
D: .
J: TRBJ1-1

CDR3: CASSLASGTREQFF
DNA: TGTGCCAGCAGCTTAGCTTCCGGGACACGGGAGCAGTTCTTC
V: TRBV7-2
size: many
D: .
J: TRBJ2-1

CDR3: CASSDSPRKFYNEQFF
DNA: TGTGCCAGCAGTGACTCTCCCCGGAAGTTCTACAATGAGCAGTTCTTC
V: TRBV6-4
size: few
D: .
J: TRBJ2-1

CDR3: CASSLSLFQGDSYNEQFF
DNA: TGTGCCAGCAGTTTATCGCTTTTCCAGGGGGACTCCTACAATGAGCAGTTCTTC
V: TRBV27
size: .
D: TRBD1
J: TRBJ2-1

CDR3: CASSIRGPYTEAFF
DNA: TGTGCCAGTAGTATAAGGGGCCCCTACACTGAAGCTTTCTTT
V: TRBV19
size: few
D: .
J: TRBJ1-1

CDR3: CASSLGRNTEAFF
DNA: TGTGCCAGCAGCTTAGGAAGGAACACTGAAGCTTTCTTT
V: TRBV7-2
size: many
D: .
J: TRBJ1-1